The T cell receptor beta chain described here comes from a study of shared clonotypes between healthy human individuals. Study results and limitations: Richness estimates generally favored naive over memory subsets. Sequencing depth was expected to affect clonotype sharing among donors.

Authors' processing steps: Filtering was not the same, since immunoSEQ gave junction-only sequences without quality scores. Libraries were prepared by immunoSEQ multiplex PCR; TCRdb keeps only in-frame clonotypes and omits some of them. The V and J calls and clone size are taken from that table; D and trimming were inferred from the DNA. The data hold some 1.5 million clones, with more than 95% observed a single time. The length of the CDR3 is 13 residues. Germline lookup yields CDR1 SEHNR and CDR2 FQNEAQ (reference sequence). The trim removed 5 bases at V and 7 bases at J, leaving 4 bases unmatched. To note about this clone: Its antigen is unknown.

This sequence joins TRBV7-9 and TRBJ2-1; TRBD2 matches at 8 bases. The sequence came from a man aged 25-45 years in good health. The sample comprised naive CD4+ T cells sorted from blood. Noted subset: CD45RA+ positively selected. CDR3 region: CASSATGGNEQFF. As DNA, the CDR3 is TGTGCCAGCAGCGCCACGGGGGGGAATGAGCAGTTCTTC.